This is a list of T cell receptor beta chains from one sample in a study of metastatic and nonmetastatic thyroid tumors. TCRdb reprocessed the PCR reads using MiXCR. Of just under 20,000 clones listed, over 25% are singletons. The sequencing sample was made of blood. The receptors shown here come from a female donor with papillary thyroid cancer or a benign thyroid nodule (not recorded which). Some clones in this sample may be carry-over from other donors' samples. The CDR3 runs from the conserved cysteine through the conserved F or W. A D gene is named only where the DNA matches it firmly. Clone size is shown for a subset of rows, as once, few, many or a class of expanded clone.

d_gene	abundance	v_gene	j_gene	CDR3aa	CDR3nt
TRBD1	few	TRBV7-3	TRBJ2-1	CASSSRQGVENEQFF	TGTGCCAGCAGCTCCCGACAGGGGGTTGAAAATGAGCAGTTCTTC
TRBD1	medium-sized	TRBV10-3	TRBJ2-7	CAISKDRDEQYF	TGTGCCATCAGTAAAGACAGGGACGAGCAGTACTTC
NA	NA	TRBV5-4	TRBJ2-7	CAIKQDSGPYEQYF	TGTGCCATCAAACAAGACAGTGGGCCCTACGAGCAGTACTTC
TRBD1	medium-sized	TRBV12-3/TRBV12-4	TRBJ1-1	CASSLKQGTAFF	TGTGCCAGCAGTTTAAAACAGGGGACAGCTTTCTTT
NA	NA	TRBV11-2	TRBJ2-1	CSSSPKIGQFF	TGTTCCAGCAGCCCCAAGATCGGGCAGTTCTTC
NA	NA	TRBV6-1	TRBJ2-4	CASTLGGAGNIQYF	TGTGCCAGCACCCTGGGCGGGGCGGGAAACATTCAGTACTTC
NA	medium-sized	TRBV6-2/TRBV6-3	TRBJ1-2	CASRKGGNYGYTF	TGTGCCAGCAGAAAGGGGGGAAACTATGGCTACACCTTC
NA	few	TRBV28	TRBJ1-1	CASTENENTEAFF	TGTGCCAGTACAGAGAACGAGAACACTGAAGCTTTCTTT
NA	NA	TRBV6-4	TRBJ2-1	CASSETDGSSYNEQFF	TGTGCCAGCAGTGAGACCGACGGGAGCTCCTACAATGAGCAGTTCTTC
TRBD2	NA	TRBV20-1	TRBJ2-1	CSARVLAGGHYNEQFF	TGCAGTGCTAGAGTCCTAGCGGGGGGACACTACAATGAGCAGTTCTTC
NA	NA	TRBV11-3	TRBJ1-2	CASSRSLGPGGDGYTF	TGTGCCAGCAGCCGGTCCTTGGGCCCCGGTGGGGATGGCTACACCTTC
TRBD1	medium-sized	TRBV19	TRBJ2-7	CASSLRDRSPYEQYF	TGTGCCAGTAGTTTAAGGGACAGGAGTCCCTACGAGCAGTACTTC
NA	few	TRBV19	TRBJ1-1	CASSPPVSLNTEAFF	TGTGCCAGTAGTCCCCCGGTCTCCTTGAACACTGAAGCTTTCTTT
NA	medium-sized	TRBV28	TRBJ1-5	CASSPNQPQHF	TGTGCCAGCAGTCCCAATCAGCCCCAGCATTTT
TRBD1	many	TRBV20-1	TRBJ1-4	CSARPTGRNEKLFF	TGCAGTGCCAGGCCGACAGGGCGGAATGAAAAACTGTTTTTT
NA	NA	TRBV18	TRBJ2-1	CASSPLTGNNEQFF	TGTGCCAGCTCACCGCTCACAGGGAACAATGAGCAGTTCTTC
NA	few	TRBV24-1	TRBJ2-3	CAASDDHSGRTDTQYF	TGTGCCGCCAGTGATGACCACAGCGGCCGCACAGATACGCAGTATTTT
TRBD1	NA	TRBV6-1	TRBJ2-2	CASGQPGQATGELFF	TGTGCCAGCGGACAACCGGGACAGGCGACCGGGGAGCTGTTTTTT
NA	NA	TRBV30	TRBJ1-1	CAWDLGRRYTEAFF	TGTGCCTGGGACCTCGGTCGCCGGTACACTGAAGCTTTCTTT
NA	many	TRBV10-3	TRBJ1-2	CAISETGGYTF	TGTGCCATCAGTGAGACAGGTGGCTACACCTTC
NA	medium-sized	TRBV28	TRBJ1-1	CASRGIGLNEAFF	TGTGCCAGCAGGGGTATTGGACTCAATGAAGCTTTCTTT
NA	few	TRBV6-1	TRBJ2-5	CASSDCPGVHQRETQYF	TGTGCCAGCAGTGACTGCCCCGGGGTGCATCAGCGGGAGACCCAGTACTTC
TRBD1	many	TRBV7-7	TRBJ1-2	CASSRWLRGRGYGYTF	TGTGCTAGCAGCCGATGGTTGAGGGGGCGGGGCTATGGCTACACCTTC
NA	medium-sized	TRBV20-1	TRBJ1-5	CSARELWGNQPQHF	TGCAGTGCTAGAGAACTATGGGGCAATCAGCCCCAGCATTTT
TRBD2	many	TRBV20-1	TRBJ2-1	CSASPPREGLNEQFF	TGCAGTGCTAGCCCCCCCCGGGAGGGCCTAAATGAGCAGTTCTTC
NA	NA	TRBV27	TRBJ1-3	CASSPGRSGNTIYF	TGTGCCAGCAGTCCTGGCCGGTCTGGAAACACCATATATTTT
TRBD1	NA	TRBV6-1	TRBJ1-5	CASSRGQGNQPQHF	TGTGCCAGCAGCCGAGGACAGGGTAATCAGCCCCAGCATTTT